The clone carrying this T cell receptor (beta chain) was counted once. What it binds is unknown. Per the study methods: Building a distant-metastasis classifier for papillary thyroid cancer drew on CDR3 differences across clinicopathological groups. From the PCR reads, TCRdb re-called clones with MiXCR. The V and J calls and clone size come from TCRdb's table, not from the authors' own analysis. Of roughly 19,000 clones in the sample, over 20% were seen once. This record belongs to a study of metastatic and nonmetastatic thyroid tumors. Study information: The study looked at repertoires side by side in blood and in tumor or nodule tissue from malignant and benign thyroid patients. Findings of the study overall: When malignant thyroid tumors were compared with benign nodules, TCR beta diversity was reportedly significantly higher in the malignant tumors. This held in both blood and tumor samples.

Not a single patient had been given any form of treatment at any point before undergoing thyroid surgery. In germline, CDR1 is SGDLS, CDR2 YYNGEE. There are 14 residues in the CDR3. V dropped 3 bases and J dropped 7 bases, with 13 bases sitting between them. The material sequenced was tumor tissue. The clonotype comes from a male donor with papillary thyroid cancer or a benign thyroid nodule (not recorded which). Some clones in this sample may be carry-over from other donors' samples. The V gene is TRBV9, the J gene TRBJ1-4; D not certain. CDR3 in DNA: TGTGCCAGCAGCGCGGGCCCTAGACGTGAAAAACTGTTTTTT. It translates to CASSAGPRREKLFF.